This T cell receptor beta chain appears in the sequencing data of a study of beta chain features in type 1 diabetes. Study-level background: Cell yields, gender and age were similar in healthy donors and patients. Study observations and caveats: Patients and controls would share equally any PCR tilt toward shorter templates. A closer apparent resemblance between naive, central memory and Treg TCRB repertoires was seen in patients than in healthy donors. The analysis here could not establish whether HLA type shapes TCRB rearrangement.

Sequenced material consisted of expressed TCRB transcripts (all of the isolated RNA was reverse transcribed). The assay was immunoSEQ multiplex PCR, and TCRdb's table has in-frame clones only and misses some. The sample shows 430,000 or so clones, roughly 11% of them seen only once. CDR1 DFQATT and CDR2 SNEGSKA come from the germline V gene (reference sequence). V lost 6 bases and J lost 11, with 16 bases in between. This CDR3 contains 11 residues. This clone was counted between two and nine times. Its antigen is not known. This TCR was recovered from a woman younger than 30 in good health. The sequencing input was naive CD4+ T cells from blood. The chain has TRBV20-1 and TRBJ1-1; TRBD1 is a possible D gene (6 bases). As DNA, the CDR3 is TGCAGTGCCGGGTTGGACCAGGGGGCTTTCTTT. It encodes CSAGLDQGAFF.